These T cell receptor beta chains were read from a single sample in a study of early T cells in non-severe SARS-CoV-2 infection. TCRdb called the 5' RACE reads again in MiXCR, with one record for every CDR3 protein. This table holds 65,000 to 85,000 distinct CDR3 sequences, about 16% found once. Material: whole blood. These receptors came from an adult who was a healthcare worker with PCR-confirmed SARS-CoV-2 infection or an uninfected control (not recorded which). Both conserved end residues are part of each CDR3. The D gene is left open where the match is weak. Size tells how often a clone was seen (once, few, many) or the class of an expanded clone, and some rows leave it out.

length	size	V	D	J	CDR3	DNA
13	few	TRBV5-1	-	TRBJ2-7	CASSLVRSSEQYF	TGCGCCAGCAGCTTGGTACGGAGCTCCGAGCAGTACTTC
16	-	TRBV7-2	TRBD2	TRBJ2-4	CAGSLGVAGTKNIQYF	TGTGCCGGCAGCTTAGGGGTAGCGGGGACCAAAAACATTCAGTACTTC
17	-	TRBV5-6	TRBD1	TRBJ1-1	CVSSQQGTGFMNTEAFF	TGTGTCAGCAGCCAACAAGGGACAGGATTCATGAACACTGAAGCTTTCTTT
15	-	TRBV5-8	TRBD1	TRBJ1-5	CASSHGTGGIQPQHF	TGTGCCAGCAGCCATGGGACAGGGGGAATTCAGCCCCAGCATTTT
10	-	TRBV29-1	-	TRBJ2-3	CSVPGIPQYF	TGCAGCGTTCCCGGGATACCGCAGTATTTT
15	-	TRBV9	TRBD2	TRBJ2-7	CASSPGLADSYEQYF	TGTGCCAGCAGCCCAGGACTAGCGGACTCCTACGAGCAGTACTTC
13	-	TRBV9	-	TRBJ2-4	CASSAGTGSFQYF	TGTGCCAGCAGCGCCGGGACGGGCAGCTTTCAGTACTTC
13	few	TRBV10-1	-	TRBJ1-1	CASSDNMNTEAFF	TGCGCCAGCAGTGATAATATGAACACTGAAGCTTTCTTT
11	many	TRBV29-1	-	TRBJ2-1	CSVEKYNEQFF	TGCAGCGTTGAGAAGTACAATGAGCAGTTCTTC
12	few	TRBV6-5	-	TRBJ1-2	CASSYGGGGYTF	TGTGCCAGCAGTTACGGGGGGGGCGGCTACACCTTC
13	few	TRBV15	-	TRBJ2-7	CATSSRRGGEQYF	TGTGCCACCAGCAGCCGCAGGGGGGGCGAGCAGTACTTC
15	many	TRBV21-1	-	TRBJ2-4	CASSKRTGEPNIQYF	TGTGCCAGCAGCAAGCGGACAGGGGAGCCAAACATTCAGTACTTC
13	few	TRBV29-1	TRBD1	TRBJ1-5	CSAQGARNQPQHF	TGCAGCGCTCAGGGGGCACGCAATCAGCCCCAGCATTTT
10	few	TRBV29-1	-	TRBJ2-1	CSVDTPGQFF	TGCAGCGTTGATACCCCGGGGCAGTTCTTC
11	few	TRBV20-1	-	TRBJ2-7	CSADRDYEQYF	TGCAGTGCCGACAGAGACTACGAGCAGTACTTC
14	few	TRBV7-9	-	TRBJ1-5	CASSSGTNNQPQHF	TGTGCCAGCAGCTCCGGGACAAACAATCAGCCCCAGCATTTT
14	few	TRBV20-1	TRBD2	TRBJ2-1	CSASLAGGPYEQFF	TGCAGTGCTAGTCTAGCGGGGGGGCCCTATGAGCAGTTCTTC
14	many	TRBV6-2/TRBV6-3	TRBD2	TRBJ2-7	CASSYSTSGYEQYF	TGTGCCAGCAGTTACTCGACTAGCGGGTACGAGCAGTACTTC
13	few	TRBV29-1	-	TRBJ2-3	CSVGWLSTDTQYF	TGCAGCGTTGGCTGGCTGAGCACAGATACGCAGTATTTT
13	few	TRBV6-7	-	TRBJ2-7	CASICDRCNEQYF	TGTGCCAGCATTTGCGACAGGTGCAACGAGCAGTACTTC
17	many	TRBV5-5	TRBD2	TRBJ2-1	CASSLAGSGGTYNEQFF	TGTGCCAGCAGCTTGGCCGGAAGCGGGGGGACCTACAATGAGCAGTTCTTC
15	many	TRBV20-1	TRBD2	TRBJ2-3	CSARVPSGGADTQYF	TGCAGTGCTAGAGTACCTAGCGGGGGGGCAGATACGCAGTATTTT
14	many	TRBV3-1	-	TRBJ1-1	CASSQGGVMTEAFF	TGTGCCAGCAGCCAGGGGGGCGTCATGACTGAAGCTTTCTTT
15	-	TRBV5-1	-	TRBJ2-3	CASSRTTGEGDTQYF	TGCGCCAGCAGCCGTACGACAGGGGAGGGAGATACGCAGTATTTT
13	-	TRBV5-1	-	TRBJ1-3	CASSWDAGNTIYF	TGCGCCAGCAGCTGGGACGCCGGAAACACCATATATTTT
19	few	TRBV5-4	TRBD2	TRBJ2-1	CASPAGGTSGESSYNEQFF	TGTGCCAGCCCCGCGGGAGGGACTAGCGGAGAAAGCTCCTACAATGAGCAGTTCTTC
15	few	TRBV12-3/TRBV12-4	TRBD1	TRBJ2-5	CASSRDRGVEETQYF	TGTGCCAGCAGCCGTGACAGGGGAGTTGAAGAGACCCAGTACTTC
15	few	TRBV13	TRBD1	TRBJ2-1	CASSLERQGINEQFF	TGTGCCAGCAGCTTAGAACGACAGGGAATCAATGAGCAGTTCTTC
10	-	TRBV7-8	TRBD2	TRBJ2-2	CASSLRELLF	TGTGCCAGCAGCTTGCGGGAGCTGCTTTTT
16	-	TRBV7-2	TRBD2	TRBJ2-7	CASSFSQLWGGYEQYF	TGTGCCAGCAGCTTCTCCCAGCTGTGGGGGGGATACGAGCAGTACTTC
15	-	TRBV7-8	-	TRBJ1-5	CASSHTTGIIQPQHF	TGTGCCAGCAGCCATACTACAGGGATCATTCAGCCCCAGCATTTT
16	few	TRBV4-3	TRBD2	TRBJ2-3	CASSPRGGTSTDTQYF	TGCGCCAGCAGCCCCCGCGGGGGGACGAGCACAGATACGCAGTATTTT
13	-	TRBV5-4	-	TRBJ2-5	CASSWELRETQYF	TGTGCCAGCAGCTGGGAACTTCGAGAGACCCAGTACTTC
17	-	TRBV6-5	TRBD1	TRBJ1-5	CASRQASGTGGNQPQHF	TGTGCCAGCAGACAAGCCTCCGGGACAGGGGGCAATCAGCCCCAGCATTTT
16	few	TRBV24-1	-	TRBJ2-5	CATSDVRRGAQETQYF	TGTGCCACCAGTGATGTCCGTAGGGGGGCCCAAGAGACCCAGTACTTC
11	many	TRBV7-9	-	TRBJ1-2	CAWGPPYGYTF	TGTGCCTGGGGACCGCCCTATGGCTACACCTTC
14	-	TRBV15	-	TRBJ2-2	CATSSRTARGELFF	TGTGCCACCAGCTCTAGGACAGCGAGAGGGGAGCTGTTTTTT
12	-	TRBV24-1	TRBD1	TRBJ1-2	CATSDRGLGYTF	TGTGCCACCTCGGACAGGGGGCTAGGCTACACCTTC
13	-	TRBV5-1	-	TRBJ2-3	CASSFGRPDTQYF	TGCGCCAGCAGCTTTGGTCGCCCAGATACGCAGTATTTT
14	few	TRBV10-2	TRBD1	TRBJ2-1	CASSESRGHNEQFF	TGCGCCAGCAGTGAGTCGAGGGGGCACAATGAGCAGTTCTTC
12	few	TRBV29-1	-	TRBJ2-2	CSVHVAVGELFF	TGCAGCGTCCACGTGGCAGTTGGGGAGCTGTTTTTT
14	many	TRBV18	-	TRBJ2-7	CASSSLAETYEQYF	TGTGCCAGCTCATCCTTAGCGGAAACCTACGAGCAGTACTTC
12	-	TRBV7-9	-	TRBJ1-3	CASSLGGNTIYF	TGTGCCAGCAGCTTAGGAGGAAACACCATATATTTT
13	-	TRBV29-1	TRBD2	TRBJ2-4	CSVGEGTKNIQYF	TGCAGCGTTGGGGAGGGGACCAAAAACATTCAGTACTTC
13	-	TRBV11-2	-	TRBJ2-2	CASSLGVERELFF	TGTGCCAGCAGCCTGGGGGTGGAACGGGAGCTGTTTTTT
12	-	TRBV7-9	TRBD1	TRBJ2-5	CAGQGQPATQYF	TGTGCCGGCCAGGGACAGCCCGCCACCCAGTACTTC
13	few	TRBV13	-	TRBJ1-2	CASSFRMGGGYTF	TGTGCCAGCAGCTTTCGAATGGGGGGTGGCTACACCTTC
14	-	TRBV2	-	TRBJ2-7	CASSQQGTKYEQYF	TGTGCCAGCAGTCAACAGGGTACCAAGTACGAGCAGTACTTC
17	many	TRBV5-1	-	TRBJ2-2	CASSLGAGTGNTGELFF	TGCGCCAGCAGCTTGGGGGCCGGAACAGGGAACACCGGGGAGCTGTTTTTT
14	-	TRBV5-1	TRBD1	TRBJ2-1	CASEPGTDYNEQFF	TGCGCCAGTGAGCCCGGGACAGATTACAATGAGCAGTTCTTC
17	few	TRBV6-1	TRBD2	TRBJ2-5	CASSPTDAWGLAETQYF	TGTGCCAGCAGCCCCACAGATGCCTGGGGACTAGCGGAGACCCAGTACTTC